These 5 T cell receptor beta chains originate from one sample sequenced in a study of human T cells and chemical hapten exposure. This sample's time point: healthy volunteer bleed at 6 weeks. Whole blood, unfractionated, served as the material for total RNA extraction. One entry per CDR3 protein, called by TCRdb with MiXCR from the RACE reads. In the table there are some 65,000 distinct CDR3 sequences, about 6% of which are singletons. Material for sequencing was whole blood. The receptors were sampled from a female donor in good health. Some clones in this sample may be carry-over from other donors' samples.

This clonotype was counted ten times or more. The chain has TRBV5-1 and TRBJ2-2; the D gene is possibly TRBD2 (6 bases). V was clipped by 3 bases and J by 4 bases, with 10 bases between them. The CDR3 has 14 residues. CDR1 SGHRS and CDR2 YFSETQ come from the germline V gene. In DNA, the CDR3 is TGCGCCAGCAGCTCCATAGCGGCCACCGGGGAGCTGTTTTTT. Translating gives CASSSIAATGELFF.

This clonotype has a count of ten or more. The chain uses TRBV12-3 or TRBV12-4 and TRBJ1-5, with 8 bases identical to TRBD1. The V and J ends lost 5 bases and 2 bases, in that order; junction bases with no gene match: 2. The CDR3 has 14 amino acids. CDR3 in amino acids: CASSPTGGNQPQHF. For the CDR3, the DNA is TGTGCCAGCAGTCCGACAGGGGGCAATCAGCCCCAGCATTTT.

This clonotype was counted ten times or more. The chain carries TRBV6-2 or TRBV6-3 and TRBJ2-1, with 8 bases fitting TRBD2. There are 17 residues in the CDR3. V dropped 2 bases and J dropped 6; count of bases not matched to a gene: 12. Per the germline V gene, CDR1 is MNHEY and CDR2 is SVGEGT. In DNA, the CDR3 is TGTGCCAGCAGTTACGGTATTGAAGCGGGAGTAAGCAATGAGCAGTTCTTC. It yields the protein CASSYGIEAGVSNEQFF.

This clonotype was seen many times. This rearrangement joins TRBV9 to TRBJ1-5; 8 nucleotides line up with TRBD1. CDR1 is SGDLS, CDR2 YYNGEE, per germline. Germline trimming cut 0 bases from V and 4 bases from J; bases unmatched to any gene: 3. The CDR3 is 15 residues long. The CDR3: CASSVEGQVNQPQHF. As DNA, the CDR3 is TGTGCCAGCAGCGTAGAGGGACAGGTAAATCAGCCCCAGCATTTT.

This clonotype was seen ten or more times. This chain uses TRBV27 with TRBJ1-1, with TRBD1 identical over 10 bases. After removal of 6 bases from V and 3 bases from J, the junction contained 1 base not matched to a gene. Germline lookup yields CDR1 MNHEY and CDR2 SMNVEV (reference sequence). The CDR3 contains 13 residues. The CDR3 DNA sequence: TGTGCCAGCAGGGGACAGGGGCACACTGAAGCTTTCTTT. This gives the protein CASRGQGHTEAFF.